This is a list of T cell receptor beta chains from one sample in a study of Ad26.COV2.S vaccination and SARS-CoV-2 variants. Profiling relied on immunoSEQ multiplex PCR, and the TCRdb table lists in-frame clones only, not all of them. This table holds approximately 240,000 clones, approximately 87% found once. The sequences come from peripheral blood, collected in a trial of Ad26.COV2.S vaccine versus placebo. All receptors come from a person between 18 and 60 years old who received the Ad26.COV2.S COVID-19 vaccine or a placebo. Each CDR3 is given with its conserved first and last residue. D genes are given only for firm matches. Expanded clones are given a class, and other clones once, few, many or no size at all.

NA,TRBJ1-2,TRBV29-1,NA,CSVEAGVNGYTF,TGCAGCGTTGAGGCAGGGGTTAATGGCTACACCTTC
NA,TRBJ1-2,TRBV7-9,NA,CASSPRAPTF,TGTGCCAGCAGCCCCCGGGCACCCACCTTC
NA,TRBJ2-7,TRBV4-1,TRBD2,CASSPVAGSSYEQYF,TGCGCCAGCAGCCCCGTAGCGGGGAGCTCCTACGAGCAGTACTTC
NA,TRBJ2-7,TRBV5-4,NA,CASSPGGAGYEQYF,TGTGCCAGCAGCCCTGGCGGCGCTGGGTACGAGCAGTACTTC
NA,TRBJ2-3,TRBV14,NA,CASSPLVLRATADTQYF,TGTGCCAGCAGCCCCCTCGTCCTCCGAGCTACAGCGGATACGCAGTATTTT
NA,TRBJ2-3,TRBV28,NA,CASNRKAGGSKDTQYF,TGTGCCAGCAATCGGAAGGCCGGGGGCTCGAAAGATACGCAGTATTTT
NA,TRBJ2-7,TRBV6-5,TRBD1,CASSFGTGPAYEQYF,TGTGCCAGCAGTTTTGGGACAGGGCCGGCCTACGAGCAGTACTTC
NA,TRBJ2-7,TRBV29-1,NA,CSVATRPYEQYF,TGCAGCGTTGCGACCAGACCCTACGAGCAGTACTTC
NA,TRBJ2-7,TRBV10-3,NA,CAISEATRPYEQYF,TGTGCCATCAGTGAAGCTACAAGGCCCTACGAGCAGTACTTC
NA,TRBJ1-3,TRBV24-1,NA,CATSDSPGQSGSGNTIYF,TGTGCCACCAGTGATTCCCCCGGACAGTCTGGCTCTGGAAACACCATATATTTT
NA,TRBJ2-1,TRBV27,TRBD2,CASATTAAGGFFSYNEQFF,TGTGCCAGCGCTACGACGGCTGCCGGGGGGTTCTTCTCCTACAATGAGCAGTTCTTC
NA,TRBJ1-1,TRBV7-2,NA,CASSLDSGASEAFF,TGTGCCAGCAGCTTAGACTCCGGGGCGAGTGAAGCTTTCTTT
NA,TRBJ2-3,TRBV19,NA,CASSIGGAFGDTQYF,TGTGCCAGTAGTATAGGGGGGGCGTTCGGAGATACGCAGTATTTT
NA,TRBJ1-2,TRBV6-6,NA,CASSYSGRNYGYTF,TGTGCCAGCAGTTACTCAGGCAGAAACTATGGCTACACCTTC
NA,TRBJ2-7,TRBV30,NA,CAWSVLGYEQYF,TGTGCCTGGAGTGTATTAGGCTACGAGCAGTACTTC
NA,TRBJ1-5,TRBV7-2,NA,CASRDGTSNQPQHF,TGTGCCAGCAGGGACGGCACTAGCAATCAGCCCCAGCATTTT
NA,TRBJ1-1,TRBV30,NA,CAWRRPSQGNTEAFF,TGTGCCTGGAGGAGACCCTCACAGGGGAACACTGAAGCTTTCTTT
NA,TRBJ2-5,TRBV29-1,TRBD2,CSVELVAGGGTQYF,TGCAGCGTTGAACTCGTCGCGGGGGGCGGGACCCAGTACTTC
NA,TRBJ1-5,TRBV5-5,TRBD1,CASSQQGGQINQPQHF,TGTGCCAGCAGCCAACAGGGGGGACAGATCAATCAGCCCCAGCATTTT
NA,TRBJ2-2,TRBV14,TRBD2,CASSRRLAAGELFF,TGTGCCAGCAGCAGGAGACTAGCGGCCGGGGAGCTGTTTTTT
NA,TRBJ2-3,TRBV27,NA,CASSLSTGRGTDTQYF,TGTGCCAGCAGTTTATCTACAGGGCGGGGCACAGATACGCAGTATTTT
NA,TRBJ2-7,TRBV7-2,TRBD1,CASSPTGTMSYEQYF,TGTGCCAGCAGCCCGACAGGGACAATGTCCTACGAGCAGTACTTC
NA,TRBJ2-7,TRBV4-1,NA,CASSRDTYSYEQYF,TGCGCCAGCAGCCGGGACACCTATTCCTACGAGCAGTACTTC
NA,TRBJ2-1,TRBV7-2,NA,CASRITLETEQFF,TGTGCCAGCAGGATTACATTGGAAACTGAGCAGTTCTTC
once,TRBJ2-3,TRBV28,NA,CASSPPRGRDTDTQYF,TGTGCCAGCAGTCCGCCCCGTGGGCGGGACACAGATACGCAGTATTTT
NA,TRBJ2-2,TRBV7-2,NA,CASSLAHLGLSTGELFF,TGTGCCAGCAGCTTAGCGCACTTAGGGTTGAGCACCGGGGAGCTGTTTTTT
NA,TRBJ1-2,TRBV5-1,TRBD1,CASSPTGTGSYGYTF,TGCGCCAGCAGCCCTACAGGGACAGGGTCCTATGGCTACACCTTC
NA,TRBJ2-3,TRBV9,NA,CASSVEGSLDTQYF,TGTGCCAGCAGCGTAGAAGGGTCGTTGGATACGCAGTATTTT
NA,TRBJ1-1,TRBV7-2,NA,CASSLAPKLVLRAFF,TGTGCCAGCAGCTTAGCGCCGAAATTAGTGTTGAGGGCTTTCTTT
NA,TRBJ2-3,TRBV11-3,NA,CASSLGTDFTDTQYF,TGTGCCAGCAGCTTAGGTACAGATTTCACAGATACGCAGTATTTT
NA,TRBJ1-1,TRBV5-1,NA,CASSLSGVNTEAFF,TGCGCCAGCAGCTTGAGTGGGGTGAACACTGAAGCTTTCTTT
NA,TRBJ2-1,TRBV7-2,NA,CASSLVWGMSSYNEQFF,TGTGCCAGCAGCTTAGTTTGGGGGATGAGCTCCTACAATGAGCAGTTCTTC
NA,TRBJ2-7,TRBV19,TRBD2,CASRATGTSYEQYF,TGTGCCAGTAGGGCTACCGGGACTAGCTACGAGCAGTACTTC
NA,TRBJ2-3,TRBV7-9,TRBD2,CASERLAGGYTDTQYF,TGTGCCAGCGAAAGACTAGCGGGGGGGTACACAGATACGCAGTATTTT
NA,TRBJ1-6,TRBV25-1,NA,CASSGGGSYNSPLHF,TGTGCCAGCAGTGGGGGCGGGTCCTATAATTCACCCCTCCACTTT
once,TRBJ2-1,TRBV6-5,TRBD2,CASRPGTSGYNEQFF,TGTGCCAGCAGGCCCGGGACTAGCGGTTACAATGAGCAGTTCTTC
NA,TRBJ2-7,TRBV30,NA,CAWRGGSSYEQYF,TGTGCCTGGAGAGGGGGGTCCTCCTACGAGCAGTACTTC
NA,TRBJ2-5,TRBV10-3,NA,CAISRGQGETQYF,TGTGCCATCAGCCGCGGTCAGGGAGAGACCCAGTACTTC
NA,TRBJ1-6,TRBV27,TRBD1,CASSFYRGSSYNSPLHF,TGTGCCAGCAGTTTCTACAGGGGTAGTTCCTATAATTCACCCCTCCACTTT
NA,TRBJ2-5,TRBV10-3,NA,CAISARTQETQYF,TGTGCCATCAGTGCCCGGACCCAAGAGACCCAGTACTTC
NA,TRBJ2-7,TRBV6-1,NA,CASSEARGRGTWYF,TGTGCCAGCAGTGAAGCGCGAGGCAGGGGAACGTGGTACTTC
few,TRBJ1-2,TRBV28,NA,CATPREGNYGYTF,TGTGCCACCCCTAGGGAGGGAAACTATGGCTACACCTTC
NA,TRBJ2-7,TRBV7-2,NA,CASSGRWGREDYYEQYF,TGTGCCAGCAGCGGAAGATGGGGGCGAGAGGACTACTACGAGCAGTACTTC
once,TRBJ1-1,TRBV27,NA,CASSPNHRTLWVTEAFF,TGTGCCAGCAGTCCAAACCACAGGACCCTATGGGTTACTGAAGCTTTCTTT
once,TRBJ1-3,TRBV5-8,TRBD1,CASSGLGGTSGNTIYF,TGTGCCAGCAGCGGCCTAGGGGGCACCTCTGGAAACACCATATATTTT
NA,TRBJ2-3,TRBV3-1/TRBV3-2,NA,CASSQGVADTQYF,TGTGCCAGCAGCCAAGGGGTAGCAGATACGCAGTATTTT
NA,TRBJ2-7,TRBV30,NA,CAWSLSYEQYF,TGTGCCTGGAGTCTCTCTTACGAGCAGTACTTC
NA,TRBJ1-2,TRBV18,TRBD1,CASSPYRTGDGYTF,TGTGCCAGCTCACCCTACCGGACAGGCGATGGCTACACCTTC
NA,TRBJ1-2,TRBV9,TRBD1,CASSAKTLTGIYGYTF,TGTGCCAGCAGCGCGAAGACCTTGACAGGGATCTATGGCTACACCTTC
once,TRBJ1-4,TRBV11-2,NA,CASSSQQGANEKLFF,TGTGCCAGCAGCTCACAACAGGGCGCTAATGAAAAACTGTTTTTT
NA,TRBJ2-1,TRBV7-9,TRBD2,CASSLGGGSYNEQFF,TGTGCCAGCAGCTTAGGCGGGGGCTCCTACAATGAGCAGTTCTTC
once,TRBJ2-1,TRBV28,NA,CASSRYGGGSSSYNEQFF,TGTGCCAGCAGCCGTTACGGTGGGGGCTCGAGCTCCTACAATGAGCAGTTCTTC
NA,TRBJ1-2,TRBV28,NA,CASSFGSGRARDYGYTF,TGTGCCAGCAGTTTCGGATCAGGGCGGGCTAGGGACTATGGCTACACCTTC
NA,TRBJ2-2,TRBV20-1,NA,CSAYTGELFF,TGCAGTGCCTACACCGGGGAGCTGTTTTTT
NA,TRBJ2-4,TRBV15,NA,CATSRAPPTRPGQFLSNIQYF,TGTGCCACCAGCAGAGCTCCACCCACACGGCCCGGACAGTTCCTGTCAAACATTCAGTACTTC